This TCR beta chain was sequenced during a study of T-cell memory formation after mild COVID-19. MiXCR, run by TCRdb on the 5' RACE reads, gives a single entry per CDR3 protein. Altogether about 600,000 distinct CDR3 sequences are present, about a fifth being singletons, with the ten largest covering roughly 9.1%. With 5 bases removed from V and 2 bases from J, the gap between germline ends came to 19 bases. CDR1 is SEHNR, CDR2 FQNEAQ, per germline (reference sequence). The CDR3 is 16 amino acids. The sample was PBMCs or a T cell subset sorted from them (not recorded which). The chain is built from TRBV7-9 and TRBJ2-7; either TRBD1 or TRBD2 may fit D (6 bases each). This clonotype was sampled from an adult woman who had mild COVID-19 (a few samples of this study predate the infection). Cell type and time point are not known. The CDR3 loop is CASSPWGDILTYEQYF. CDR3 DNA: TGTGCCAGCAGCCCCTGGGGGGACATATTAACCTACGAGCAGTACTTC.